These 20 T cell receptor beta chains came from one sample sequenced in a study of T-cell memory formation after mild COVID-19. Each CDR3 protein gets one entry after TCRdb re-called the 5' RACE reads with MiXCR. The profile covers over 130,000 distinct CDR3 sequences, with 11% to 15% appearing a single time and about 26% taken by the ten largest. The sample comprised PBMCs or a T cell subset sorted from them (not recorded which). The receptors were sampled from an adult woman who had mild COVID-19 (a few samples of this study predate the infection). Cell type and time point are not known.

V usage is TRBV24-1 and J usage is TRBJ2-7, with 9 bases lining up with TRBD1. Germline CDR1 and CDR2: KGHDR and SFDVKD. There are 14 residues in the CDR3. Losses at the gene ends were 4 bases for V and 6 bases for J; bases not matched to a gene: 6. The CDR3 here is CATSEVGQGGEQYF. The DNA of the CDR3 is TGTGCCACCAGTGAAGTGGGACAGGGAGGCGAGCAGTACTTC.

This clonotype was counted only a few times. The rearrangement links TRBV12-3 or TRBV12-4 to TRBJ1-3; the D is unclear. The CDR3 extends over 14 amino acids. V dropped 3 bases and J dropped 7 bases, with 13 bases sitting between them. The CDR3 nucleotides are TGTGCCAGCAGTTTTTCTTCTTCCCCGAACACCATATATTTT. Its translation: CASSFSSSPNTIYF.

This clonotype was recorded many times. The chain carries TRBV7-9 and TRBJ2-3, with TRBD2 matching 16 bases. Germline V CDR1 and CDR2: SEHNR, FQNEAQ (reference sequence). The CDR3 is 16 amino acids. V dropped 5 bases and J dropped 4; count of bases not matched to a gene: 3. For the CDR3, the DNA is TGTGCCAGCAGCACGGGACTAGCGGGAGGGGCAGATACGCAGTATTTT. It yields the protein CASSTGLAGGADTQYF.

The rearrangement links TRBV29-1 to TRBJ2-7; the D is unclear. Trimming took 4 bases from V and 3 from J, leaving 7 bases between them. The CDR3 covers 11 residues. CDR1 and CDR2 from the germline V gene are SQVTM and ANQGSEA. CDR3 DNA sequence: TGCAGCGTTGCGGAGAGCTACGAGCAGTACTTC. This gives the protein CSVAESYEQYF.

Only a few counts were recorded for this clonotype. V usage is TRBV5-1 and J usage is TRBJ2-7, with 9 bases identical to TRBD2. The germline gives CDR1 SGHRS, CDR2 YFSETQ. The V and J ends lost 2 bases and 7 bases, in that order; junction bases with no gene match: 7. This CDR3 is built from 14 residues. The CDR3 reads CASSFAGGPGEQYF. The CDR3, as DNA: TGCGCCAGCAGCTTTGCGGGAGGGCCGGGGGAGCAGTACTTC.

The chain recombines TRBV7-9 with TRBJ2-7, with D possibly TRBD1 on 6 matching bases. The germline gives CDR1 SEHNR, CDR2 FQNEAQ (reference sequence). Trimming took off 5 bases at V and 2 bases at J, with 16 bases between the two ends. This CDR3 has 15 residues. The CDR3 bases are TGTGCCAGCAGCCAAGGCGTGACAGGACCCTACGAGCAGTACTTC. Translating it yields CASSQGVTGPYEQYF.

The table lists this clonotype with a few counts. This chain uses TRBV4-3 with TRBJ2-7; perhaps TRBD1 as D (5 bases). Trimming pared 0 bases from V and 2 bases from J, leaving 14 bases between. This CDR3 has 16 residues. Germline-derived CDR1 and CDR2 are LGHNA and YSLEER. The CDR3 DNA follows: TGCGCCAGCAGCCAAGATGAAGCAGGGATGCCCTACGAGCAGTACTTC. Translated, it gives CASSQDEAGMPYEQYF.

This clonotype was seen repeatedly, ten times or more. The CDR3 sequence: CSVRGGSEHYEQYF. The DNA for the CDR3 is TGCAGCGTCAGAGGGGGTAGCGAACACTACGAGCAGTACTTC. This rearrangement joins TRBV29-1 to TRBJ2-7; weak D call: TRBD1 (6 bases). V gave up 6 bases and J gave up 3 bases, with 18 bases separating them. Germline V gene data show CDR1 as SQVTM and CDR2 as ANQGSEA. This CDR3 spans 14 amino acids.

This clonotype was recorded a few times. The chain carries TRBV19 and TRBJ1-5, with 8 positions matching TRBD1. The CDR3 covers 18 residues. The junction had 12 bases not matched to a gene; V was cut back by 1 base and J by 4 bases. Germline V CDR1 and CDR2: LNHDA, SQIVND (reference sequence). The CDR3 DNA follows: TGTGCCAGTAGTATAGCCGCAGGGACAGGCCCTCCAAATCAGCCCCAGCATTTT. Its protein product is CASSIAAGTGPPNQPQHF.

The table lists this clonotype with a few counts. The J gene is TRBJ2-7, the V gene TRBV7-8, with D unresolved. The CDR3 has 18 amino acids. Germline CDR1 SGHVS, CDR2 FQNEAQ. Deletions cut 5 bases from V and 3 bases from J, with 26 bases between. This CDR3 is CASSPESPNKYNNYEQYF. The CDR3, as DNA: TGTGCCAGCAGCCCCGAATCACCGAACAAGTATAATAACTACGAGCAGTACTTC.

The chain joins TRBV9 to TRBJ2-3; TRBD2 is a possible D gene (7 bases). Trimming removed 4 bases from V and 1 base from J, with 13 bases in between. The CDR3 contains 15 residues. Germline CDR1 and CDR2: SGDLS and YYNGEE. DNA for the CDR3: TGTGCCAGCAGCATACGGGGGGCGGGCACAGATACGCAGTATTTT. Protein product: CASSIRGAGTDTQYF.

The genes are TRBV20-1 and TRBJ2-3; D assignment may be TRBD1 or TRBD2 (5 bases each). The CDR3 totals 16 residues. Germline V CDR1 and CDR2: DFQATT, SNEGSKA (reference sequence). V was trimmed by 0 bases and J by 4 bases, leaving 17 bases between them. CDR3 in DNA: TGCAGTGCTAGAGATGGGGCACCCCGGGGAGCAGATACGCAGTATTTT. Translating it yields CSARDGAPRGADTQYF.

The gene calls are TRBV7-9 and TRBJ2-3, with D perhaps being TRBD1 or TRBD2 (6 bases each). Germline V gives CDR1 SEHNR, CDR2 FQNEAQ (reference sequence). The V and J ends lost 5 bases and 2 bases respectively, with 11 bases between them. The CDR3 contains 14 residues. CDR3 in amino acids: CASSAGHITDTQYF. The CDR3 DNA reads TGTGCCAGCAGCGCGGGACATATCACAGATACGCAGTATTTT.

This clonotype showed up just a few times. The chain is built from TRBV5-1 and TRBJ1-1; D is possibly TRBD1 (6 bases). The CDR3 runs to 15 residues. V was cut by 2 bases and J by 1 base, with 12 bases left in between. Germline V CDR1 and CDR2: SGHRS, YFSETQ. CDR3 loop: CASSFKQGSNTEAFF. The CDR3 DNA reads TGCGCCAGCAGCTTTAAACAGGGATCGAACACTGAAGCTTTCTTT. Variable domain in full (rest from reference TRBV5-1 and TRBJ1-1): KAGVTQTPRYLIKTRGQQVTLSCSPISGHRSVSWYQQTPGQGLQFLFEYFSETQRNKGNFPGRFSGRQFSNSRSEMNVSTLELGDSALYLCASSFKQGSNTEAFFGQGTRLTVV.

The sample holds a few counts of this clonotype. The V gene is TRBV7-9, the J gene TRBJ1-4, with D hard to call. This CDR3 comprises 16 residues. V lost 1 base and J 3 bases, leaving 12 bases between the germline ends. Germline CDR1 SEHNR, CDR2 FQNEAQ (reference sequence). This chain's CDR3 is CASSLGQRPSNEKLFF. For the CDR3, the DNA is TGTGCCAGCAGCTTAGGGCAGCGCCCGTCTAATGAAAAACTGTTTTTT. The variable domain in full, with the rest retrieved from reference TRBV7-9 and TRBJ1-4, is DTGVSQNPRHKITKRGQNVTFRCDPISEHNRLYWYRQTLGQGPEFLTYFQNEAQLEKSRLLSDRFSAERPKGSFSTLEIQRTEQGDSAMYLCASSLGQRPSNEKLFFGSGTQLSVL.

This clonotype has more than one count but fewer than ten. This sequence joins TRBV4-3 and TRBJ1-6; D is uncertain. This CDR3 has 20 amino acids. Germline values: CDR1 LGHNA, CDR2 YSLEER. V lost 1 base and J 0 bases, leaving 19 bases between the germline ends. CDR3 residues: CASSQVLGLGGSSYNSPLHF. The CDR3 bases are TGCGCCAGCAGCCAAGTGCTCGGGTTGGGCGGAAGCTCCTATAATTCACCCCTCCACTTT.

The sample holds a few counts of this clonotype. This chain links TRBV12-3 or TRBV12-4 with TRBJ2-7; TRBD1 agrees at 8 bases. The CDR3 loop spans 15 amino acids. The V gene end was trimmed by 3 bases and the J gene end by 7 bases; junction bases not matched to a gene: 11. Written as DNA, the CDR3 is TGTGCCAGCAGTTTTAGGCAGGGGGCCCTAGGGGAGCAGTACTTC. Protein: CASSFRQGALGEQYF.

The rearrangement links TRBV5-6 to TRBJ2-7, with D possibly matching TRBD2 (5 bases). There are 14 residues in the CDR3. Deletions cut 0 bases from V and 6 bases from J, with 13 bases between. Germline V gene data show CDR1 as SGHDT and CDR2 as YYEEEE. In DNA, the CDR3 is TGTGCCAGCAGCTTGGTTCCGGGAAAGGCCGAGCAGTACTTC. Protein: CASSLVPGKAEQYF.

This clonotype has more than one count but fewer than ten. The genes are TRBV2 and TRBJ2-7; either TRBD1 or TRBD2 may supply D (5 bases each). CDR1 SNHLY and CDR2 FYNNEI come from the germline V gene. The germline V and J ends were trimmed by 0 bases and 0 bases, with 9 bases remaining between them. CDR3 length: 15 residues. The CDR3 bases are TGTGCCAGCAGTGAAGCCGGGGCCACCTCCTACGAGCAGTACTTC. It yields the protein CASSEAGATSYEQYF.

The chain couples TRBV13 to TRBJ2-7; the D gene is possibly TRBD2 (8 bases). The germline V and J ends were trimmed by 2 bases and 0 bases, with 17 bases remaining between them. The CDR3 runs 17 residues. Germline CDR1 PRHDT, CDR2 FYEKMQ (reference sequence). The CDR3 nucleotides are TGTGCCAGCAGCTTAAGGGGGCAAGGGACTAGCTCCTACGAGCAGTACTTC. Protein sequence: CASSLRGQGTSSYEQYF.